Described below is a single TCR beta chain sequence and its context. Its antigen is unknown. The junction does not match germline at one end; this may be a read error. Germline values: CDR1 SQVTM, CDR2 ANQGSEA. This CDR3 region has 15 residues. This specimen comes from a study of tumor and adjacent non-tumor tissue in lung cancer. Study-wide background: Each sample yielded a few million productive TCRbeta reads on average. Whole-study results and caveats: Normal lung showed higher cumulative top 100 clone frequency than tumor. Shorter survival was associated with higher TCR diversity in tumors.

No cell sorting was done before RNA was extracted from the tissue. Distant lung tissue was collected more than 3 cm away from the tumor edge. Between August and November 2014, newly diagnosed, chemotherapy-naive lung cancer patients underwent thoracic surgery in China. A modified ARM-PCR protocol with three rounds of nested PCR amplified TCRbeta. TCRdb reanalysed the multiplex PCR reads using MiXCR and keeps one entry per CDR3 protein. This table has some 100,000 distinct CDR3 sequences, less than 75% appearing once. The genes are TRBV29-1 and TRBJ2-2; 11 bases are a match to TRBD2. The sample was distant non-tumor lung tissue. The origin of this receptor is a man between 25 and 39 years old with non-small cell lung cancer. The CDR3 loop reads CNVETSGRKAGELFF. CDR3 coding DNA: TGCAACGTTGAAACTAGCGGGAGAAAAGCAGGGGAGCTGTTTTTT.